What follows are 7 T cell receptor beta chains derived from one specimen sequenced in a study of shared clonotypes between healthy human individuals. TCRdb keeps only in-frame clones here, not all; method: immunoSEQ multiplex PCR. The data show some 2.1 million clones, over 85% seen once. The sample was naive CD4+ T cells sorted from blood. Noted subset: CD45RA+ positively selected. The source is a man younger than 35 in good health.

Points on this clone: Distinct nucleotide sequences in the sample also encode this CDR3. The rearrangement links TRBV6-1 to TRBJ2-1, with TRBD2 matching 9 bases. This CDR3 comprises 15 residues. Germline lookup yields CDR1 MNHNS and CDR2 SASEGT. V dropped 3 bases and J dropped 4; count of bases not matched to a gene: 4. The CDR3: CASSEGSGSYNEQFF. In nucleotides, the CDR3 is TGTGCCAGCAGTGAGGGTAGCGGGAGTTACAATGAGCAGTTCTTC.

The rearrangement links TRBV30 to TRBJ2-3; D gene ambiguous. CDR1 and CDR2 from the germline V gene are GTSNPN and SVGIG (reference sequence). The V end lost 3 bases, the J end lost 1 base, and 11 bases lay between the germline ends. This CDR3 has 14 amino acids. The CDR3 protein is CAWSPGGGTDTQYF. CDR3 coding DNA: TGTGCCTGGAGCCCCGGTGGGGGCACAGATACGCAGTATTTT.

With respect to this clone: Other DNA sequences in this specimen translate into the identical CDR3. The chain employs TRBV7-2 and TRBJ2-3; 15 bases are shared with TRBD2. This CDR3 contains 16 residues. CDR1 SGHTA and CDR2 FQGNSA come from the germline V gene. J was trimmed by 1 base and V by 5 bases; bases with no gene match: 1. CDR3: CASSRTSGGGTDTQYF. In DNA, the CDR3 is TGTGCCAGCAGCAGGACTAGCGGGGGGGGCACAGATACGCAGTATTTT.

CDR3 in DNA: TGTGCCTGGAGTGTACTAGGGGGGCGGTACAATGAGCAGTTCTTC. Translated: CAWSVLGGRYNEQFF. The chain combines TRBV30 with TRBJ2-1; TRBD1 or TRBD2 may be the D gene (6 bases each). Trimming took off 0 bases at V and 4 bases at J, with 13 bases between the two ends. The CDR3 covers 15 residues. Per germline, CDR1 GTSNPN and CDR2 SVGIG (reference sequence).

The V gene is TRBV6-5, the J gene TRBJ1-2; tentatively, D is TRBD1 (5 bases). The V and J ends lost 6 bases and 7 bases respectively, with 21 bases between them. This CDR3 has 15 residues. Germline values: CDR1 MNHEY, CDR2 SVGAGI. The CDR3 DNA reads as TGTGCCAGCAGGGTTTCGGGTTACAGGATAGCTGGCTACACCTTC. Translating it yields CASRVSGYRIAGYTF.

The rearrangement links TRBV6-1 to TRBJ2-4, with 8 nucleotides matching TRBD1. From germline, CDR1 is MNHNS and CDR2 SASEGT. V was clipped by 4 bases and J by 0 bases; unmatched bases: 11. This CDR3 region has 18 residues. The CDR3 coding sequence is TGTGCCAGCAGTGGTTCGACAGGGGCCGCCATAGCCAAAAACATTCAGTACTTC. Protein sequence: CASSGSTGAAIAKNIQYF.

The chain carries TRBV18 and TRBJ1-6, with TRBD1 identical over 7 bases. Germline CDR1 reads KGHSH; CDR2 reads LQKENI. The V gene end was trimmed by 1 base and the J gene end by 5 bases; junction bases not matched to a gene: 5. The CDR3 sequence is 16 residues long. Written as DNA, the CDR3 is TGTGCCAGCTCACCACGGATGACAGGGAATAATTCACCCCTCCACTTT. It yields the protein CASSPRMTGNNSPLHF.